This TCR beta chain was identified in a study of T cells in Graves' hyperthyroidism and ophthalmopathy. Study at large: Upon initial diagnosis and before any treatment, peripheral blood was collected.

Exclusion of patients followed from uncontrolled infection, other autoimmune disease, pregnancy or lactation. Cells are PBMCs isolated from more than 8.5 ml of fresh blood. The germline V gene encodes CDR1 MNHNS and CDR2 SASEGT. V was clipped by 5 bases and J by 3 bases, with 13 bases between them. The CDR3 contains 14 residues. Amplification targeted TCR beta CDR3 regions from RNA transcripts. HTBI primers drove first-round RT-PCR of the TCR CDR3. One entry per CDR3 protein, called by TCRdb with MiXCR from the multiplex PCR reads. The sample lists under 200,000 distinct CDR3 sequences; about 9% were seen once. At least ten counts were recorded for this clonotype.

V is TRBV6-1 and J is TRBJ1-2; D is undetermined. Sequenced: blood. The clonotype comes from a woman in her late teens or twenties with Graves' hyperthyroidism that later progressed to Graves' ophthalmopathy. The CDR3 here is CASSLTKTHYGYTF. CDR3 bases: TGTGCCAGCAGTCTAACTAAAACCCACTATGGCTACACCTTC.